The clone carrying this T cell receptor (beta chain) showed up just once. These data come from a study of blood T cell repertoires in COVID-19. The table came from immunoSEQ multiplex PCR; TCRdb's copy has only in-frame clones and leaves some out. The sample lists fewer than 500,000 clones, around 84% occurring once. Trimming pared 10 bases from V and 2 bases from J, leaving 15 bases between. The CDR3 runs to 14 residues. The germline CDR1 and CDR2 sequences are MNHNY and SVGAGI (reference sequence). The receptor was derived from a human donor with acute or convalescent COVID-19. The donor label of this sample is uncertain. V and J are TRBV6-6 and TRBJ1-5; TRBD1 might be the D (5 bases). The source material was peripheral blood. The CDR3 DNA reads TGTGCCACCGCGACAGTCCTAGGCAATCAGCCCCAGCATTTT. This sequence encodes CATATVLGNQPQHF.